Reported below is one TCR beta chain. Its antigen is not known. The data were obtained in a study of post-analysis software for immune sequencing data. Study as a whole: Disease courses included relapsing-remitting, secondary progressive and progressive-relapsing multiple sclerosis. General study points: When patients were compared with controls, roughly five TRBV segments were more frequent, TRBV5-6, TRBV5-1 and TRBV20-1 among them. When compared against controls, multiple sclerosis patients showed significantly lower normalized Chao1 diversity. Samples from a shared batch, those prepared together, strongly co-clustered by F measure.

The V gene's germline CDR1 is SGHDT and CDR2 YYEEEE. The CDR3 sequence is 15 residues long. The J segment lost 3 bases and the V segment lost 4 bases, leaving 9 bases of the junction unmatched. Presence of unique molecular identifiers characterized the TCR beta cDNA libraries. TCRdb re-called the PCR reads with MiXCR, one entry per CDR3 protein. The top ten clones hold over 4.5% of a sample with 750,000 to 900,000 distinct CDR3 sequences, 46% of them seen once. The source is a girl aged 10 to 17 with multiple sclerosis. V is TRBV5-6 and J is TRBJ2-7, with 8 bases matching TRBD2. Specimen: blood. CDR3 loop: CASSQPTSANYEQYF. DNA of the CDR3: TGTGCCAGCAGCCAGCCGACTAGCGCGAACTACGAGCAGTACTTC.